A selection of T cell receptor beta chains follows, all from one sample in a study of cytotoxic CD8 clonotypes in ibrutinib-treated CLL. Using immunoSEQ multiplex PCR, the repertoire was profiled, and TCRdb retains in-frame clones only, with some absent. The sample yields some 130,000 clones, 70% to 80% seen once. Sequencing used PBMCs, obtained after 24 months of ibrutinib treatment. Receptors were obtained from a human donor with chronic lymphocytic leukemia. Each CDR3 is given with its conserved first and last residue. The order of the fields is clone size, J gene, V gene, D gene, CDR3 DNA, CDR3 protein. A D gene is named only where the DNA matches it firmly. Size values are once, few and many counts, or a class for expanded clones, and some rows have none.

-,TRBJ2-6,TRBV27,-,TGTGCCAGCCGCCGGGGAGGCCCTCATCGCTCCACGGGGGTCCTGACTTTC,CASRRGGPHRSTGVLTF
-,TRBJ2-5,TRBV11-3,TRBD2,TGTGCCAGCAGCCCCGGATCGGGGGGAGAGACCCAGTACTTC,CASSPGSGGETQYF
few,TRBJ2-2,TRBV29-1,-,TGCAGCGTTGCGAAGGGGCAAGGCACCGGGGAGCTGTTTTTT,CSVAKGQGTGELFF
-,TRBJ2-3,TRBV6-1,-,TGTGCCCAGCGTCCGGACAGCACAGATACGCAGTATTTT,CAQRPDSTDTQYF
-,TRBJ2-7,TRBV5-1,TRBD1,TGCGCCAGCAGCTTGTACCCGGGACAGGGTTACGAGCAGTACTTC,CASSLYPGQGYEQYF
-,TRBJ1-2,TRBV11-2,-,TGTGCCAGCAGTTCTTTTTCACAGAATAACTATGGCTACACCTTC,CASSSFSQNNYGYTF
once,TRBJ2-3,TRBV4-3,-,TGCGCCAGCAGCCGGACATACCGCGAGGGCACAGATACGCAGTATTTT,CASSRTYREGTDTQYF
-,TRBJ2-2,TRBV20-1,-,TGCAGTGCACGAACTAGCGGGGAGCTGTTTTTT,CSARTSGELFF
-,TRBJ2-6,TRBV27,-,TGTGCCAGCAGTTCCAGGGTGTACCACTCTGGGGCCAACGTCCTGACTTTC,CASSSRVYHSGANVLTF
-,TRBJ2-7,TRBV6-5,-,TGTGCCAGCAGCAGACAGGCCGGGGGCTACGAGCAGTACTTC,CASSRQAGGYEQYF
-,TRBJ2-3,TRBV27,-,TGTGCCAGCAGTTTATCGTCGGGGGCAGATACGCAGTATTTT,CASSLSSGADTQYF
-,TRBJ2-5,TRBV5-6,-,TGTGCCAGCAGCTTCTATGGGACCCTGGAGACCCAGTACTTC,CASSFYGTLETQYF
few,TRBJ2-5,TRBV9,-,TGTGCCAGCAGCGTAGCGCCCCAAGAGACCCAGTACTTC,CASSVAPQETQYF
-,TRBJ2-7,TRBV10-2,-,TGCGCCAGCAGACCAACTCTGGGGCCGGGGAGATGGGAGCAGTACTTC,CASRPTLGPGRWEQYF
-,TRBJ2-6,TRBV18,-,TGTGCCAGCTCATCCGATGGGGCCAACGTCCTGACTTTC,CASSSDGANVLTF
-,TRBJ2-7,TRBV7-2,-,TGTGCCAGCAGCTTAGTTGTGGCCGAGCAGTACTTC,CASSLVVAEQYF
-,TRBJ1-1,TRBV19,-,TGTGCCAGTAGTATTCCCCGGGGGACCCACACTGAAGCTTTCTTT,CASSIPRGTHTEAFF
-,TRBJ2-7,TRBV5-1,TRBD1,TGCGCCAGCAGCTTGGAAGACAGGGGGCCGGACGAGCAGTACTTC,CASSLEDRGPDEQYF